This T cell receptor beta chain comes out of a study of control samples from healthy donors and cancer patients. The CDR3 length is 15 residues. The germline V gene has CDR1 GTSNPN and CDR2 SVGIG (reference sequence). V trimming: 2 bases; J trimming: 6 bases; junction bases outside the gene matches: 8. The data were produced by immunoSEQ multiplex PCR, yet TCRdb's version contains in-frame clones alone and is incomplete. The sample holds around 71,000 clones, approximately 89% seen once. The material sequenced was PBMCs. The chain recombines TRBV30 with TRBJ1-5; 9 positions match TRBD1. The TCR was taken from a woman in her forties or fifties with head and neck cancer. The CDR3 coding sequence is TGTGCCTGGAGTTGGACAGGGGACATCACTCAGCCCCAGCATTTT. This encodes CAWSWTGDITQPQHF.